The 17 T cell receptor beta chains reported below all come from one sample, sequenced in a study of blood T cells in healthy people across ages. Through a sample-barcoded 5' primer and a J-beta primer mix, a second PCR was run for 7 to 11 cycles. TCRdb re-called the 5' RACE reads through MiXCR, storing one row per CDR3 protein. The sample has some 1.5 million distinct CDR3 sequences; about 28% are singletons. The sample comprised blood. The receptor set was obtained from a woman aged 25 to 45 in good health.

This clonotype was detected ten times or more. The chain links TRBV6-6 to TRBJ2-7; TRBD2 matches 12 bases. Trimming removed 5 bases from V and 0 bases from J; junction bases left unmatched: 5. The CDR3 runs 16 residues. Per germline, CDR1 MNHNY and CDR2 SVGAGI (reference sequence). This CDR3 is CASSGGLAGYSYEQYF. As DNA, the CDR3 is TGTGCCAGCAGTGGGGGACTAGCGGGTTACTCCTACGAGCAGTACTTC.

In DNA, the CDR3 is TGTGCCAGCAGCACGTTAGCGGGGAGCAGGGGCAATGAGCAGTTCTTC. Its protein is CASSTLAGSRGNEQFF. The chain uses TRBV11-2 and TRBJ2-1, with TRBD2 identical over 8 bases. The CDR3 extends over 16 amino acids. Germline lookup yields CDR1 SGHAT and CDR2 FQNNGV. The junction had 12 bases not matched to a gene; V was cut back by 5 bases and J by 6 bases.

The CDR3 sequence is CAISDSSPANEKLFF. The CDR3 region has the DNA TGTGCCATCAGCGATTCCAGTCCGGCTAATGAAAAACTGTTTTTT. This chain links TRBV10-3 with TRBJ1-4; D gene unclear. CDR1 is ENHRY, CDR2 SYGVKD, per germline. The V end lost 6 bases, the J end lost 3 bases, and 14 bases lay between the germline ends. This CDR3 is built from 15 residues.

This clonotype was recorded a few times. This chain uses TRBV20-1 with TRBJ2-1; 7 positions agree with TRBD2. Germline V lookup: CDR1 DFQATT, CDR2 SNEGSKA (reference sequence). The CDR3 runs 14 residues. J gave up 8 bases and V 1 base, and 8 bases lay outside the gene matches. As DNA, the CDR3 is TGCAGTGCTAGAGTAGGCGGGGCGGGAGATGAGCAGTTCTTC. Translated, it gives CSARVGGAGDEQFF.

This clonotype was observed many times. The chain combines TRBV29-1 with TRBJ2-1, with 8 bases matching TRBD2. V dropped 5 bases and J dropped 10; count of bases not matched to a gene: 13. The CDR3 is 14 residues long. Germline-derived CDR1 and CDR2 are SQVTM and ANQGSEA. CDR3 amino acids: CSVRPASGSSEQFF. As DNA, the CDR3 is TGCAGCGTTCGACCGGCTAGCGGGTCTTCAGAGCAGTTCTTC.

The chain uses TRBV18 and TRBJ2-5; 8 bases match TRBD1. The better agreement between TRBJ2-7 and the DNA end casts doubt on the J call. The CDR3 contains 16 residues. CDR1 and CDR2 (germline): KGHSH, LQKENI. The chain's CDR3 is CASSPRTGRLSCEQYF. The CDR3 DNA reads TGTGCCAGCTCACCCAGGACAGGGAGGTTAAGCTGCGAGCAGTACTTC.

The gene calls are TRBV4-2 and TRBJ2-5; the match to TRBD2 covers 8 bases. The CDR3 runs 17 residues. The V and J ends lost 1 base and 2 bases, in that order; junction bases with no gene match: 9. Germline CDR1 reads LGHNA; CDR2 reads YNFKEQ. The CDR3 sequence: CASSQGDSGVYQETQYF. CDR3 nucleotides: TGTGCCAGCAGCCAAGGGGATAGCGGGGTTTATCAAGAGACCCAGTACTTC.

The chain recombines TRBV25-1 with TRBJ1-5; D remains unclear. From germline, CDR1 is MGHDK and CDR2 SYGVNS. V lost 6 bases and J lost 3, with 9 bases in between. The CDR3 sequence is 13 residues long. CDR3 loop: CASRGRNNQPQHF. CDR3 nucleotide sequence: TGTGCCAGCAGGGGCAGAAACAATCAGCCCCAGCATTTT. The entire variable domain, with the rest obtained from reference TRBV25-1 and TRBJ1-5, is as follows: EADIYQTPRYLVIGTGKKITLECSQTMGHDKMYWYQQDPGMELHLIHYSYGVNSTEKGDLSSESTVSRIRTEHFPLTLESARPSHTSQYLCASRGRNNQPQHFGDGTRLSIL.

V is TRBV20-1 and J is TRBJ2-1, with D perhaps TRBD2 (5 bases). Trimming cost V 0 bases and J 8 bases, with 8 bases left between them. CDR3 length: 12 amino acids. The germline gives CDR1 DFQATT, CDR2 SNEGSKA (reference sequence). The CDR3 here is CSARDLGDEQFF. The DNA for the CDR3 is TGCAGTGCTAGAGACCTGGGAGATGAGCAGTTCTTC.

This clonotype showed up many times. The chain combines TRBV29-1 with TRBJ2-4; no clear D. V was pared by 6 bases and J by 9 bases, with 12 bases between. Germline V gene sequence: CDR1 SQVTM, CDR2 ANQGSEA. The CDR3 contains 11 residues. CDR3 nucleotide sequence: TGCAGCGTGGGCGGTTTCGGCATTCAGTACTTC. Its translation: CSVGGFGIQYF.

This clonotype was picked up many times. CDR3 nucleotide sequence: TGTGCCACAGAGCGGGGGGAAGGAGAGACCCAGTACTTC. The encoded protein is CATERGEGETQYF. This chain joins TRBV10-3 and TRBJ2-5, with TRBD2 identical over 9 bases. CDR1 is ENHRY, CDR2 SYGVKD, per germline. Germline trimming cut 10 bases from V and 4 bases from J; bases unmatched to any gene: 7. This CDR3 has 13 residues.

This clonotype appeared a few times. CDR3 loop: CASSQPEGRGKDIQYF. The DNA of the CDR3 is TGTGCCAGCAGCCAGCCAGAGGGAAGGGGGAAGGACATTCAGTACTTC. The rearrangement uses TRBV7-9 and TRBJ2-4, with TRBD1 as a possible D gene (6 bases). Trimming removed 5 bases from V and 8 bases from J, with 22 bases in between. The CDR3 is 16 amino acids. Germline V gene lookup returns CDR1 SEHNR and CDR2 FQNEAQ (reference sequence).

The chain has TRBV5-1 and TRBJ1-2; D remains unclear. The CDR3 has 13 residues. V was cut by 4 bases and J by 13 bases, with 20 bases left in between. Germline CDR1 reads SGHRS; CDR2 reads YFSETQ. The chain's CDR3 is CASSPGPGPVSTF. The CDR3 DNA reads TGCGCCAGCAGCCCAGGTCCGGGTCCGGTTAGCACCTTC.

In its sample, this clonotype was seen a few times. This sequence joins TRBV29-1 and TRBJ1-4; D is uncertain. Germline V lookup: CDR1 SQVTM, CDR2 ANQGSEA. This CDR3 has 13 amino acids. V gave up 7 bases and J gave up 7 bases, with 16 bases separating them. In DNA form, the CDR3 reads TGCAGCGCTGGAGGCCTGTCGGGTGAAAAACTGTTTTTT. Its protein is CSAGGLSGEKLFF. The variable domain in full, completed from reference TRBV29-1 and TRBJ1-4, reads SAVISQKPSRDICQRGTSLTIQCQVDSQVTMMFWYRQQPGQSLTLIATANQGSEATYESGFVIDKFPISRPNLTFSTLTVSNMSPEDSSIYLCSAGGLSGEKLFFGSGTQLSVL.

In its sample, this clonotype was seen a few times. V and J are TRBV2 and TRBJ1-2; weak D call: TRBD1 (5 bases). Per the germline V gene, CDR1 is SNHLY and CDR2 is FYNNEI. V lost 4 bases to trimming and J lost 0 bases, with 9 bases between them. The CDR3 has 14 residues. The CDR3 loop reads CASSVRDPNYGYTF. CDR3 coding DNA: TGTGCCAGCAGTGTTCGGGACCCTAACTATGGCTACACCTTC.

This clonotype was picked up many times. The chain couples TRBV7-2 to TRBJ2-1; unclear D gene. Looked up from germline, CDR1 is SGHTA and CDR2 is FQGNSA. V was pared by 3 bases and J by 4 bases, with 10 bases between. This CDR3 region has 14 residues. CDR3 residues: CASSFSPRYNEQFF. The CDR3 bases are TGTGCCAGCAGCTTTAGCCCCCGATACAATGAGCAGTTCTTC.

Of note for this clonotype: This could be a read error, since a much larger clone is one nucleotide away. The gene calls are TRBV7-2 and TRBJ2-1, with TRBD2 identical over 9 bases. Germline CDR1 is SGHTA and CDR2 is FQGNSA. Trimming cost V 3 bases and J 9 bases; bases outside gene matches: 9. The CDR3 is 15 amino acids. DNA for the CDR3: TGTGCCAGCAGCTTTCTAGCGGGAAGGGATGGTGAGCAGTTCTTC. It translates to CASSFLAGRDGEQFF. The full variable domain, its missing parts supplied by reference TRBV7-2 and TRBJ2-1, is GAGVSQSPSNKVTEKGKDVELRCDPISGHTALYWYRQSLGQGLEFLIYFQGNSAPDKSGLPSDRFSAERTGGSVSTLTIQRTQQEDSAVYLCASSFLAGRDGEQFFGPGTRLTVL.